The 17 T cell receptor beta chains in this list originate from one sample, sequenced in a study of spatial heterogeneity in lung cancer. TCRdb recomputed calls from the 5' RACE reads with MiXCR, one row per CDR3 protein. The data contain under 900 distinct CDR3 sequences, around 15% of them singletons. Described time point: sample taken at primary tumor resection. Extraction of whole RNA from tumor, nontumor lung or frozen PBMC preceded unsorted sequencing. Sequencing was performed on PBMCs, taken at surgery. The receptor set was obtained from a male donor with early-stage non-small cell lung cancer.

A note on this clonotype: This beta chain turned up in a library designed for alpha chains; as an off-target read, its abundance says little. The J gene is TRBJ2-7, the V gene TRBV27; D is undetermined. The CDR3 has 14 amino acids. Germline lookup yields CDR1 MNHEY and CDR2 SMNVEV (reference sequence). Between the trimmed V and J ends, which lost 0 bases and 4 bases, there was a span of 10 bases. CDR3 DNA: TGTGCCAGCAGTTTATCGGGCACCCTATACGAGCAGTACTTC. Protein sequence: CASSLSGTLYEQYF.

This clonotype rates as large (0.1 to 1%). This beta chain turned up in a library designed for alpha chains; as an off-target read, its abundance says little. This sequence joins TRBV19 and TRBJ2-1; no reliable D call. The CDR3 is 12 amino acids. Germline CDR1 and CDR2: LNHDA and SQIVND (reference sequence). V gave up 7 bases and J gave up 9 bases, with 13 bases separating them. As DNA, the CDR3 is TGTGCCAGTACTCAAGACTGGGGTGAGCAGTTCTTC. Its translation: CASTQDWGEQFF.

This clonotype counts as large. For a library built for alpha chains, this beta chain is a stray read; little rests on its size. This rearrangement joins TRBV6-1 to TRBJ2-7, with 12 bases identical to TRBD2. V dropped 6 bases and J dropped 1; count of bases not matched to a gene: 7. The CDR3 totals 16 residues. Per the germline V gene, CDR1 is MNHNS and CDR2 is SASEGT. The CDR3 region has the DNA TGTGCCAGCAGAGTGGGAGGACTAGCGGGATCCTACGAGCAGTACTTC. It encodes CASRVGGLAGSYEQYF.

Comment on this clonotype: This beta chain is a stray read from a library made for alpha chains; its abundance is not meaningful. The V call is TRBV7-3, the J call TRBJ2-3; TRBD1 matches 7 bases. The CDR3 has 15 amino acids. CDR1 is SGHTA and CDR2 is FQGTGA in the germline V gene. V lost 6 bases and J lost 1; bases outside the gene matches: 7. This CDR3 is CASSPTGHGTDTQYF. The CDR3 DNA is TGTGCCAGCAGTCCGACAGGGCATGGCACAGATACGCAGTATTTT.

In this sample, this clonotype turned up a few times. This beta chain is an off-target read within a library intended for alpha chains, so its frequency means little. The gene calls are TRBV11-3 and TRBJ2-2; D ambiguous. Trimming cost V 2 bases and J 3 bases, with 4 bases left between them. The CDR3 runs 13 residues. Germline V gene sequence: CDR1 SGHNT, CDR2 YENEEA. CDR3 protein: CASSLRDTGELFF. The CDR3 DNA reads as TGTGCCAGCAGCTTAAGGGACACCGGGGAGCTGTTTTTT.

For this clonotype: This beta chain is an off-target read within a library intended for alpha chains, so its frequency means little. The rearrangement links TRBV5-4 to TRBJ2-6; no firm D call. V was cut by 2 bases and J by 0 bases, with 3 bases left in between. This CDR3 comprises 14 residues. The V gene's germline CDR1 is SGHNT and CDR2 YYREEE (reference sequence). The DNA for the CDR3 is TGTGCCAGCAGCTTTCCCTCTGGGGCCAACGTCCTGACTTTC. Protein sequence: CASSFPSGANVLTF.

This clonotype is medium-sized (0.01 to 0.1%) by share. Since the library was made to target alpha chains, this beta chain is a stray read and its abundance is not meaningful. The chain is built from TRBV11-2 and TRBJ2-1, with D uncertain. Germline lookup yields CDR1 SGHAT and CDR2 FQNNGV. The CDR3 is 14 residues long. V was cut by 5 bases and J by 3 bases, with 11 bases left in between. This CDR3 reads CASSPVAYYNEQFF. CDR3 bases: TGTGCCAGCAGCCCGGTTGCATACTACAATGAGCAGTTCTTC. Based on the CDR3 plus reference TRBV11-2 and TRBJ2-1, the full variable domain is EAGVAQSPRYKIIEKRQSVAFWCNPISGHATLYWYQQILGQGPKLLIQFQNNGVVDDSQLPKDRFSAERLKGVDSTLKIQPAKLEDSAVYLCASSPVAYYNEQFFGPGTRLTVL.

Concerning this clonotype: The library was built for alpha chains, so this beta chain is an off-target read and its size means little. J is TRBJ2-7 and V is TRBV5-5; no reliable D call. Per germline, CDR1 SGHKS and CDR2 YYEKEE (reference sequence). V lost 2 bases to trimming and J lost 2 bases, with 11 bases between them. CDR3 length: 14 amino acids. The CDR3 DNA is TGTGCCAGCAGCTTTAGTGGCACTACCTACGAGCAGTACTTC. Translated, it gives CASSFSGTTYEQYF.

This clonotype was found a few times. With the library built for alpha chains, this beta chain is off target and its frequency is not meaningful. The genes are TRBV7-3 and TRBJ2-2, with unresolved D. With 2 bases removed from V and 1 base from J, the gap between germline ends came to 8 bases. The CDR3 loop spans 15 amino acids. Per germline, CDR1 SGHTA and CDR2 FQGTGA. The CDR3 spells CASSLFPGNTGELFF. The CDR3 DNA follows: TGTGCCAGCAGCTTATTTCCCGGGAACACCGGGGAGCTGTTTTTT. Full variable domain (outside the CDR3, taken from reference TRBV7-3 and TRBJ2-2): GAGVSQTPSNKVTEKGKYVELRCDPISGHTALYWYRQSLGQGPEFLIYFQGTGAADDSGLPNDRFFAVRPEGSVSTLKIQRTERGDSAVYLCASSLFPGNTGELFFGEGSRLTVL.

This clonotype is labeled large. Within a library made for alpha chains, this beta chain is off target, and its count is uninformative. The chain recombines TRBV7-2 with TRBJ2-7, with 8 bases fitting TRBD1. This CDR3 is built from 14 residues. Germline V gene data show CDR1 as SGHTA and CDR2 as FQGNSA. V shed 5 bases and J 4 bases; nucleotides not matched to a gene: 7. The CDR3 nucleotides are TGTGCCAGCAGCCAGCGGACAGGGCTGTACGAGCAGTACTTC. Translation gives CASSQRTGLYEQYF.

This clonotype is large. In a library made to pick up alpha chains, this beta chain is a stray read with a size that means little. V and J are TRBV7-9 and TRBJ2-3; 10 nucleotides match TRBD1. The junction had 0 bases not matched to a gene; V was cut back by 3 bases and J by 3 bases. CDR3 size: 14 residues. CDR1 is SEHNR and CDR2 is FQNEAQ in the germline V gene (reference sequence). CDR3 protein: CASSLGQGTDTQYF. CDR3 sequence (DNA): TGTGCCAGCAGCTTGGGACAGGGGACAGATACGCAGTATTTT.

This clonotype was observed a handful of times. Little can be read into the size of this beta chain, an off-target read in a library designed for alpha chains. The chain joins TRBV6-2 or TRBV6-3 to TRBJ2-7; D ambiguous. The CDR3 covers 12 residues. Germline CDR1 is MNHEY and CDR2 is SVGEGT. Trimming took 5 bases from V and 5 from J, leaving 10 bases between them. The CDR3 bases are TGTGCCAGCAGTAAGCTGGGGAACGAGCAGTACTTC. Translation: CASSKLGNEQYF.

This clonotype was recorded a few times. This beta chain represents an off-target read in a library built for alpha chains; its size is of limited meaning. V gene TRBV7-2 combines with J gene TRBJ2-1; D is unclear. Germline V gives CDR1 SGHTA, CDR2 FQGNSA. There are 12 residues in the CDR3. V lost 0 bases and J lost 13, with 10 bases in between. CDR3 sequence reads: CASSLAGTYQFF. The CDR3 nucleotides read TGTGCCAGCAGCTTAGCGGGAACTTACCAGTTCTTC.

This clonotype was recorded a few times. As an off-target read in a library built for alpha chains, this beta chain has a frequency of little significance. The gene calls are TRBV5-1 and TRBJ2-5; D call uncertain. V shed 4 bases and J shed 7 bases, with 8 bases lying between them. This CDR3 comprises 11 residues. Germline-derived CDR1 and CDR2 are SGHRS and YFSETQ. In DNA, the CDR3 is TGCGCCAGCAGCGAATCATCGACCCAGTACTTC. As protein: CASSESSTQYF. The full variable domain, its missing parts supplied by reference TRBV5-1 and TRBJ2-5, is KAGVTQTPRYLIKTRGQQVTLSCSPISGHRSVSWYQQTPGQGLQFLFEYFSETQRNKGNFPGRFSGRQFSNSRSEMNVSTLELGDSALYLCASSESSTQYFGPGTRLLVL.

Relative to its sample, this clonotype is large. Being off target in a library aimed at alpha chains, this beta chain has a size of little meaning. This chain connects TRBV6-1 to TRBJ2-7; possibly TRBD2 for D (7 bases). Looked up from germline, CDR1 is MNHNS and CDR2 is SASEGT. The CDR3 extends over 14 amino acids. V gave up 3 bases and J gave up 1 base, with 10 bases separating them. This chain's CDR3 is CASSDRGLSYEQYF. CDR3 in DNA: TGTGCCAGCAGTGACAGGGGACTATCCTACGAGCAGTACTTC.

With regard to this clonotype: With the library built for alpha chains, this beta chain is off target and its frequency is not meaningful. This chain uses TRBV4-3 with TRBJ2-7; 7 nucleotides agree with TRBD1. The germline gives CDR1 LGHNA, CDR2 YSLEER. Germline trimming cut 1 base from V and 0 bases from J; bases unmatched to any gene: 3. This CDR3 spans 15 amino acids. CDR3 amino acids: CASSQGRQGSYEQYF. DNA of the CDR3: TGCGCCAGCAGCCAAGGGAGACAGGGCTCCTACGAGCAGTACTTC.

This clonotype is large within its sample. This beta chain was picked up by a library intended for alpha chains and is off target, so its count carries little meaning. The V gene is TRBV6-5, the J gene TRBJ2-1; 11 bases agree with TRBD1. CDR1 is MNHEY, CDR2 SVGAGI, per germline. This CDR3 region has 15 residues. Trimming cost V 6 bases and J 6 bases; bases outside gene matches: 7. The CDR3 nucleotides are TGTGCCAGCAGACTCGGACAGGGGGCATTCAATGAGCAGTTCTTC. Translated, it gives CASRLGQGAFNEQFF.